The 10 T cell receptor beta chains below come from one sample, sequenced in a study of T cells in Graves' hyperthyroidism and ophthalmopathy. Amplification of TCR beta CDR3 regions was performed using RNA transcripts as template. The primer set for the first-round RT-PCR of the TCR CDR3 was HTBI. TCRdb reprocessed the multiplex PCR reads via MiXCR and lists one record per CDR3 protein. The repertoire holds about 380,000 distinct CDR3 sequences, with about 15% as singletons. Sequencing was done on a sample of blood. Every receptor here comes from an older woman with Graves' hyperthyroidism.

In its sample, this clonotype was seen many times. V is TRBV11-3 and J is TRBJ2-7, with TRBD1 as a possible D gene (5 bases). V lost 5 bases, J lost 3 bases, and 17 bases lay in between. Germline-derived CDR1 and CDR2 are SGHNT and YENEEA. The CDR3 runs to 15 residues. The CDR3 region has the DNA TGTGCCAGCAGCCCCCGCGCTGCAGGGATCTACGAGCAGTACTTC. Translating it yields CASSPRAAGIYEQYF. The entire variable domain, with the rest obtained from reference TRBV11-3 and TRBJ2-7, is as follows: EAGVVQSPRYKIIEKKQPVAFWCNPISGHNTLYWYLQNLGQGPELLIRYENEEAVDDSQLPKDRFSAERLKGVDSTLKIQPAELGDSAVYLCASSPRAAGIYEQYFGPGTRLTVT.

The CDR3 region is CASSLINQQPQHF. The DNA of the CDR3 is TGCGCCAGCAGCCTAATAAATCAGCAGCCCCAGCATTTT. The genes are TRBV4-1 and TRBJ1-5; the D is unclear. V lost 4 bases and J lost 7, with 11 bases in between. The CDR3 totals 13 residues. Looked up from germline, CDR1 is MGHRA and CDR2 is YSYEKL.

This clonotype has ten or more counts. V usage is TRBV20-1 and J usage is TRBJ2-5, with 15 bases that match TRBD2. The length of the CDR3 is 16 residues. Germline lookup yields CDR1 DFQATT and CDR2 SNEGSKA (reference sequence). V lost 6 bases, J lost 5 bases, and 10 bases stayed unmatched. CDR3 in amino acids: CSAQKGLAGGWETQYF. DNA for the CDR3: TGCAGTGCACAAAAGGGACTAGCGGGAGGATGGGAGACCCAGTACTTC.

This clonotype was seen only a few times. V usage is TRBV27 and J usage is TRBJ2-7, with D possibly called TRBD1 or TRBD2 (6 bases each). Looked up from germline, CDR1 is MNHEY and CDR2 is SMNVEV (reference sequence). V lost 8 bases to trimming and J lost 1 base, with 15 bases between them. This CDR3 spans 14 amino acids. Written as DNA, the CDR3 is TGTGCCAGCGGAGGGGGGTCAAGTTCCTACGAGCAGTACTTC. This gives the protein CASGGGSSSYEQYF.

The V gene is TRBV12-3 or TRBV12-4, the J gene TRBJ2-1; 13 nucleotides align to TRBD2. CDR3 length equals 16 residues. Trimming took 6 bases from V and 8 from J; bases not matched to a gene: 10. This CDR3 is CASSPRLAGGVDEQFF. The CDR3 nucleotides are TGTGCCAGCAGCCCCCGACTAGCGGGAGGTGTGGATGAGCAGTTCTTC.

This clonotype was seen at least ten times. The chain employs TRBV11-2 and TRBJ2-3, with 14 bases aligning to TRBD2. Germline loops: CDR1 SGHAT, CDR2 FQNNGV. V dropped 11 bases and J dropped 4; count of bases not matched to a gene: 11. The CDR3 extends over 16 amino acids. The CDR3 nucleotides are TGTGCCTCCGCCTTTGGGGGACTAGCGGGAGCAGATACGCAGTATTTT. Amino acid sequence: CASAFGGLAGADTQYF.

This CDR3 is CASSYLAGGETQYF. The CDR3 nucleotides are TGTGCCAGCAGTTACCTAGCGGGAGGGGAGACCCAGTACTTC. This sequence joins TRBV28 and TRBJ2-5; 12 bases align to TRBD2. The ends lost 4 bases at V and 5 bases at J; junction bases unmatched: 2. CDR3 length: 14 amino acids. The germline gives CDR1 MDHEN, CDR2 SYDVKM.

This clonotype was observed at least ten times. The rearrangement joins TRBV3-1 to TRBJ2-7, with D perhaps TRBD2 (5 bases). Trimming removed 0 bases at V and 2 bases at J, with 11 bases between. Germline V CDR1 and CDR2: LGHDT, YNNKEL (reference sequence). This CDR3 region has 15 residues. CDR3 protein: CASSQDWTPAYEQYF. In DNA form, the CDR3 reads TGTGCCAGCAGCCAAGATTGGACTCCCGCCTACGAGCAGTACTTC.

There are many counts of this clonotype. Relative to the germline gene, one junction end is altered; a read error may explain this. The CDR3 region is CSARDVSGDAQYF. CDR3 nucleotides: TGCAGTGCTAGAGACGTCTCAGGAGATGCGCAGTATTTT. This chain links TRBV20-1 with TRBJ2-3; D is unclear. Germline V gene lookup returns CDR1 DFQATT and CDR2 SNEGSKA (reference sequence). The CDR3 loop spans 13 amino acids.

Remarks on this clonotype: It may be a read error: a sequence one base away is much more abundant. This chain links TRBV7-7 with TRBJ2-1; tentatively, D is TRBD2 (6 bases). Germline V gene data show CDR1 as SSHAT and CDR2 as FNYEAQ (reference sequence). This CDR3 region has 16 residues. The CDR3 sequence is CASSLGGGGTEETQFF. The CDR3 region has the DNA TGTGCTAGCAGCTTGGGCGGAGGCGGGACCGAGGAGACCCAGTTCTTC.